A single sample gave rise to the 17 T cell receptor beta chains below, sequenced in a study of T cell changes during pregnancy in multiple sclerosis. Here immunoSEQ multiplex PCR was the method, and the copy in TCRdb shows in-frame clones only, minus some. This table has about 76,000 clones, roughly 94% appearing once. Specimen: peripheral blood, collected in the third trimester of pregnancy. The receptors here all came from a female donor with multiple sclerosis, enrolled in a pregnancy study.

The rearrangement joins TRBV7-2 to TRBJ2-5; 15 nucleotides match TRBD2. This CDR3 is 15 amino acids long. Looked up from germline, CDR1 is SGHTA and CDR2 is FQGNSA. The junction had 11 bases not matched to a gene; V was cut back by 4 bases and J by 14 bases. CDR3 residues: CASSYGTSGGLTPYF. The CDR3 bases are TGTGCCAGCAGCTACGGGACTAGCGGGGGGCTCACACCATACTTC. Full variable domain (remainder filled in from reference TRBV7-2 and TRBJ2-5): GAGVSQSPSNKVTEKGKDVELRCDPISGHTALYWYRQSLGQGLEFLIYFQGNSAPDKSGLPSDRFSAERTGGSVSTLTIQRTQQEDSAVYLCASSYGTSGGLTPYFGPGTRLLVL.

CDR3 in DNA: TGTGCCAGCAGCCGAGTGGGGGGGCAAGAGACCCAGTACTTC. Translating it yields CASSRVGGQETQYF. The V call is TRBV7-3, the J call TRBJ2-5, with 7 positions matching TRBD2. Unmatched junction bases numbered 5, after V lost 5 bases and J lost 2 bases. This CDR3 is 14 amino acids long. The germline gives CDR1 SGHTA, CDR2 FQGTGA. Supplemented by reference TRBV7-3 and TRBJ2-5, the full variable domain reads GAGVSQTPSNKVTEKGKYVELRCDPISGHTALYWYRQSLGQGPEFLIYFQGTGAADDSGLPNDRFFAVRPEGSVSTLKIQRTERGDSAVYLCASSRVGGQETQYFGPGTRLLVL.

The chain uses TRBV5-6 and TRBJ2-7, with a weak D call TRBD1 (6 bases). The CDR3 loop spans 16 amino acids. Trimming took off 0 bases at V and 0 bases at J, with 13 bases between the two ends. CDR1 and CDR2 (germline): SGHDT, YYEEEE. Here the CDR3 DNA reads TGTGCCAGCAGCTTGGGGGACACCGTAAGCTCCTACGAGCAGTACTTC. Protein product: CASSLGDTVSSYEQYF. The full variable domain, completed using reference TRBV5-6 and TRBJ2-7, is DAGVTQSPTHLIKTRGQQVTLRCSPKSGHDTVSWYQQALGQGPQFIFQYYEEEERQRGNFPDRFSGHQFPNYSSELNVNALLLGDSALYLCASSLGDTVSSYEQYFGPGTRLTVT.

This chain links TRBV6-4 with TRBJ1-4, with 10 bases lining up with TRBD1. The CDR3 totals 15 residues. CDR1 and CDR2 (germline): MRHNA, SNTAGT. Trimming removed 2 bases from V and 7 bases from J; junction bases left unmatched: 4. Written as DNA, the CDR3 is TGTGCCAGCAGTGACGCGGACAGGGGGGCTGAAAAACTGTTTTTT. Protein: CASSDADRGAEKLFF.

V gene TRBV10-3 combines with J gene TRBJ2-2; 8 nucleotides match TRBD1. After removal of 4 bases from V and 5 bases from J, the junction contained 6 bases not matched to a gene. This CDR3 has 15 amino acids. Germline CDR1 is ENHRY and CDR2 is SYGVKD. CDR3 amino acids: CAISVGQGRTGELFF. The CDR3 region has the DNA TGTGCCATCAGTGTTGGACAGGGAAGGACCGGGGAGCTGTTTTTT.

This chain joins TRBV28 and TRBJ2-3; TRBD2 matches at 7 bases. Per germline, CDR1 MDHEN and CDR2 SYDVKM. The CDR3 runs 16 residues. Trimming cost V 7 bases and J 4 bases; bases outside gene matches: 14. CDR3 in DNA: TGTGCCAGCACCGACCCGCGGGGGAGGGAGGCAGATACGCAGTATTTT. Amino acid sequence: CASTDPRGREADTQYF. The full variable domain, with the rest looked up from reference TRBV28 and TRBJ2-3, is DVKVTQSSRYLVKRTGEKVFLECVQDMDHENMFWYRQDPGLGLRLIYFSYDVKMKEKGDIPEGYSVSREKKERFSLILESASTNQTSMYLCASTDPRGREADTQYFGPGTRLTVL.

The chain couples TRBV11-2 to TRBJ1-2; possibly TRBD1 for D (5 bases). CDR1 SGHAT and CDR2 FQNNGV come from the germline V gene. This CDR3 region has 15 residues. Trimming stripped 3 bases from V and 3 bases from J, with 14 bases between. CDR3: CASSLDGSGDYGYTF. As DNA, the CDR3 is TGTGCCAGCAGCTTGGACGGGTCGGGGGACTATGGCTACACCTTC.

V is TRBV6-5 and J is TRBJ2-5, with D possibly matching TRBD2 (7 bases). The germline CDR1 and CDR2 sequences are MNHEY and SVGAGI. Deletions cut 2 bases from V and 4 bases from J, with 14 bases between. The CDR3 spans 15 residues. As DNA, the CDR3 is TGTGCCAGCAGTTACCCCGGCGGGGGCGGAGAGACCCAGTACTTC. It is translated as CASSYPGGGGETQYF.

This CDR3 is CASSSTPDSGNTIYF. The CDR3 DNA reads as TGTGCCAGCAGCTCCACCCCAGACTCTGGAAACACCATATATTTT. The chain has TRBV7-2 and TRBJ1-3; D not certain. The V end was cut by 4 bases, the J end by 0 bases, with 10 bases between. Germline values: CDR1 SGHTA, CDR2 FQGNSA. This CDR3 contains 15 residues.

The chain links TRBV19 to TRBJ2-7; D ambiguous. V was shortened by 3 bases and J by 4 bases, with 10 bases between the two germline ends. The germline V gene encodes CDR1 LNHDA and CDR2 SQIVND (reference sequence). The CDR3 contains 13 residues. The CDR3, as DNA: TGTGCCAGTAGTATGGGTCGGGTTTACGAGCAGTACTTC. It encodes CASSMGRVYEQYF. The full variable domain, its missing parts supplied by reference TRBV19 and TRBJ2-7, is DGGITQSPKYLFRKEGQNVTLSCEQNLNHDAMYWYRQDPGQGLRLIYYSQIVNDFQKGDIAEGYSVSREKKESFPLTVTSAQKNPTAFYLCASSMGRVYEQYFGPGTRLTVT.

This chain connects TRBV4-2 to TRBJ2-6, with 7 bases identical to TRBD1. With V trimmed by 3 bases and J by 4 bases, 3 bases remained unmatched. From germline, CDR1 is LGHNA and CDR2 YNFKEQ. The CDR3 sequence is 15 residues long. As DNA, the CDR3 is TGTGCCAGCAGCCAGACAGGGATCGGGGCCAACGTCCTGACTTTC. This translates into CASSQTGIGANVLTF.

V is TRBV27 and J is TRBJ1-4, with TRBD1 as a possible D gene (6 bases). The CDR3 is made up of 12 amino acids. Deletions cut 6 bases from V and 12 bases from J, with 14 bases between. Germline loops: CDR1 MNHEY, CDR2 SMNVEV (reference sequence). Here the CDR3 DNA reads TGTGCCAGCAGGTCGGGCCCAGGGGAACTGTTTTTT. As protein: CASRSGPGELFF.

The rearrangement uses TRBV18 and TRBJ2-7; no definite D call. The germline V and J ends were trimmed by 3 bases and 2 bases, with 14 bases remaining between them. This CDR3 contains 15 residues. Germline loops: CDR1 KGHSH, CDR2 LQKENI. The CDR3 sequence: CASSPASTPTYEQYF. In DNA form, the CDR3 reads TGTGCCAGCTCACCGGCTTCGACACCAACCTACGAGCAGTACTTC. The full variable domain, its missing parts supplied by reference TRBV18 and TRBJ2-7, is NAGVMQNPRHLVRRRGQEARLRCSPMKGHSHVYWYRQLPEEGLKFMVYLQKENIIDESGMPKERFSAEFPKEGPSILRIQQVVRGDSAAYFCASSPASTPTYEQYFGPGTRLTVT.

This chain connects TRBV11-2 to TRBJ2-1, with D maybe TRBD1 (5 bases). The CDR3 runs to 16 residues. Germline CDR1 and CDR2: SGHAT and FQNNGV. The V end lost 0 bases, the J end lost 1 base, and 10 bases lay between the germline ends. This CDR3 reads CASSLDGRESYNEQFF. The CDR3 DNA is TGTGCCAGCAGCTTAGACGGCAGGGAATCCTACAATGAGCAGTTCTTC.

Written as DNA, the CDR3 is TGTGCCAGCAGCTTATGGCGGGGGGTCCCGTATGAGCAGTTCTTC. Its protein is CASSLWRGVPYEQFF. This chain uses TRBV7-2 with TRBJ2-1, with 8 bases aligning to TRBD2. Germline loops: CDR1 SGHTA, CDR2 FQGNSA. V was clipped by 2 bases and J by 8 bases; unmatched bases: 8. The CDR3 has 15 amino acids.

There are a few counts of this clone. J is TRBJ2-3 and V is TRBV2, with D possibly matching TRBD2 (5 bases). V was pared by 1 base and J by 6 bases, with 17 bases between. The germline V gene encodes CDR1 SNHLY and CDR2 FYNNEI. The CDR3 has 16 residues. CDR3 in amino acids: CASSEGRTKPGDTQYF. CDR3 DNA: TGTGCCAGCAGTGAAGGCCGGACCAAACCGGGGGATACGCAGTATTTT. The full variable domain, rest sourced from reference TRBV2 and TRBJ2-3, is EPEVTQTPSHQVTQMGQEVILRCVPISNHLYFYWYRQILGQKVEFLVSFYNNEISEKSEIFDDQFSVERPDGSNFTLKIRSTKLEDSAMYFCASSEGRTKPGDTQYFGPGTRLTVL.

V usage is TRBV7-8 and J usage is TRBJ2-7; 8 bases align to TRBD2. The V segment lost 4 bases and the J segment 6 bases; nucleotides outside the gene matches: 8. Germline assignment: CDR1 SGHVS and CDR2 FQNEAQ. This CDR3 has 14 amino acids. In DNA form, the CDR3 reads TGTGCCAGCAGCTCCCAGCGGGGGACGGGCGAGCAGTACTTC. Its translation: CASSSQRGTGEQYF. The whole variable domain, filled in from reference TRBV7-8 and TRBJ2-7, reads GAGVSQSPRYKVAKRGQDVALRCDPISGHVSLFWYQQALGQGPEFLTYFQNEAQLDKSGLPSDRFFAERPEGSVSTLKIQRTQQEDSAVYLCASSSQRGTGEQYFGPGTRLTVT.